Listed here are 8 T cell receptor beta chains from one sample, sequenced in a study of blood T cells in healthy people across ages. PCR was performed a second time for 7 to 11 cycles using a sample-barcoded 5' primer and a J-beta primer mix. TCRdb analysed the 5' RACE reads with MiXCR anew, one entry per CDR3 protein. The table lists more than 500,000 distinct CDR3 sequences, 25% to 30% of them singletons. Input material: blood. The receptors stem from a woman in her seventies in good health.

The chain carries TRBV29-1 and TRBJ2-1; 10 bases are shared with TRBD2. V dropped 3 bases and J dropped 0; count of bases not matched to a gene: 11. CDR3 size: 18 residues. CDR1 is SQVTM and CDR2 is ANQGSEA in the germline V gene. This CDR3 reads CSVDGASGGRSSYNEQFF. Written as DNA, the CDR3 is TGCAGCGTTGATGGGGCTAGCGGGGGCCGAAGCTCCTACAATGAGCAGTTCTTC.

This clonotype was detected a few times. The chain joins TRBV6-2 or TRBV6-3 to TRBJ2-5, with 7 nucleotides matching TRBD2. The CDR3 covers 14 residues. V lost 7 bases to trimming and J lost 7 bases; unmatched junction nucleotides: 12. The V gene's germline CDR1 is MNHEY and CDR2 SVGEGT. DNA of the CDR3: TGTGCCAGCATACACCCAGCGGGGCCGGGGACCCAGTACTTC. Protein: CASIHPAGPGTQYF.

This clonotype was counted a few times. The chain has TRBV2 and TRBJ1-4; D is undetermined. Germline CDR1 is SNHLY and CDR2 is FYNNEI. Deletions cut 7 bases from V and 4 bases from J, with 7 bases between. This CDR3 has 12 residues. As DNA, the CDR3 is TGTGCCAGCAATGGGGATAATGAAAAACTGTTTTTT. This encodes CASNGDNEKLFF.

This clonotype was seen more than once but under ten times. This chain links TRBV27 with TRBJ2-5; the match to TRBD1 covers 8 bases. The junction had 7 bases not matched to a gene; V was cut back by 2 bases and J by 2 bases. Germline-derived CDR1 and CDR2 are MNHEY and SMNVEV (reference sequence). The CDR3 loop spans 16 amino acids. The CDR3 region has the DNA TGTGCCAGCAGTTTAGGACAGGGTGGGTCACAAGAGACCCAGTACTTC. The encoded protein is CASSLGQGGSQETQYF.

V usage is TRBV6-2 or TRBV6-3 and J usage is TRBJ2-3; TRBD2 matches 7 bases. Losses at the gene ends were 10 bases for V and 8 bases for J; bases not matched to a gene: 18. This CDR3 spans 15 amino acids. Germline V CDR1 and CDR2: MNHEY, SVGEGT. The CDR3 here is CATARSEGGAGTQYF. CDR3 in DNA: TGTGCCACCGCACGGAGCGAGGGAGGGGCAGGTACGCAGTATTTT.

The CDR3 coding sequence is TGCGCCAGCAGCTTGGTTTTGTCGCAGAGAGAGACCCAGTACTTC. It translates to CASSLVLSQRETQYF. The chain joins TRBV5-1 to TRBJ2-5; D is undetermined. Trimming cost V 0 bases and J 4 bases, with 13 bases left between them. There are 15 residues in the CDR3. The germline CDR1 and CDR2 sequences are SGHRS and YFSETQ.

The table lists this clonotype with a few counts. V usage is TRBV14 and J usage is TRBJ2-3, with TRBD1 identical over 7 bases. Per germline, CDR1 SGHDN and CDR2 FVKESK. Trimming removed 2 bases from V and 10 bases from J; junction bases left unmatched: 6. The CDR3 is 13 residues long. For the CDR3, the DNA is TGTGCCAGCAGCCAACGGACAGGACCTTCGCAGTATTTT. It codes for CASSQRTGPSQYF.

The rearrangement joins TRBV7-2 to TRBJ1-3; D gene unclear. Germline V lookup: CDR1 SGHTA, CDR2 FQGNSA. CDR3 length: 12 residues. Trimming took 5 bases from V and 8 from J, leaving 10 bases between them. The CDR3 here is CASSLDRYTIYF. CDR3 coding DNA: TGTGCCAGCAGCCTCGATAGGTACACCATATATTTT.